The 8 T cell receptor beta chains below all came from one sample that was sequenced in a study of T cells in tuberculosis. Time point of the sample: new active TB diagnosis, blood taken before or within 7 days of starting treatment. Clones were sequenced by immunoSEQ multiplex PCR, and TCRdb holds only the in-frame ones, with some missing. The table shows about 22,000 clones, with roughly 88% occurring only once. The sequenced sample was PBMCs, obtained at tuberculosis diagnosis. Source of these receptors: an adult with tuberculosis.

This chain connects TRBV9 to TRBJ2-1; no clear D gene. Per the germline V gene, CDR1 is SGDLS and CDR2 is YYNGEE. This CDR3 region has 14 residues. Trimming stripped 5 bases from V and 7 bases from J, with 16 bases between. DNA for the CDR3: TGTGCCAGCAGTCCTAACACCGTCGGGAATGAGCAGTTCTTC. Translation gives CASSPNTVGNEQFF. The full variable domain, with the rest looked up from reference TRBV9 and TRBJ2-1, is DSGVTQTPKHLITATGQRVTLRCSPRSGDLSVYWYQQSLDQGLQFLIQYYNGEERAKGNILERFSAQQFPDLHSELNLSSLELGDSALYFCASSPNTVGNEQFFGPGTRLTVL.

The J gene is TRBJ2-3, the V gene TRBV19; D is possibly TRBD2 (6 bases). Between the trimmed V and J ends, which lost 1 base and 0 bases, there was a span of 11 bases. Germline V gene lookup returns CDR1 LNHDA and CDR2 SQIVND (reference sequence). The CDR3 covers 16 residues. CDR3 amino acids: CASSIVGRESTDTQYF. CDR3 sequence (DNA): TGTGCCAGTAGTATAGTCGGGAGAGAGAGCACAGATACGCAGTATTTT.

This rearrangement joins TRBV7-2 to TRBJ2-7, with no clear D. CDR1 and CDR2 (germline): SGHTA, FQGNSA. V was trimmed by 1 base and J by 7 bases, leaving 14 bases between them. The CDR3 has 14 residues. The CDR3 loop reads CASSLEGALREQYF. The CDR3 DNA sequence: TGTGCCAGCAGCTTAGAAGGAGCCCTACGTGAGCAGTACTTC.

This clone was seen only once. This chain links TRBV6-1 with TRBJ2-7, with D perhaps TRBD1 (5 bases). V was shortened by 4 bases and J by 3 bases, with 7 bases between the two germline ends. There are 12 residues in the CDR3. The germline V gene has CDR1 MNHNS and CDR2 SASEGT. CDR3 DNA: TGTGCCAGCAGTGCGACAGTCTACGAGCAGTACTTC. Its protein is CASSATVYEQYF.

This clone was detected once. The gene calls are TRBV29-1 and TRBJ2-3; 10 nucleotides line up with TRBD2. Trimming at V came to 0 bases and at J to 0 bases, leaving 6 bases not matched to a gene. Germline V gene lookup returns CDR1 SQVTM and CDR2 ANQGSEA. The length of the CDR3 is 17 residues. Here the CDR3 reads CSVEDNLAGVSTDTQYF. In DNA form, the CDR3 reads TGCAGCGTTGAAGATAACCTAGCGGGAGTGAGCACAGATACGCAGTATTTT.

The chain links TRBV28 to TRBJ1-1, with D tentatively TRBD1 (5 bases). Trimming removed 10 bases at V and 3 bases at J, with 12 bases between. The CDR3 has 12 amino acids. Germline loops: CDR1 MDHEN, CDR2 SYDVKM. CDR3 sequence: CATARGYTEAFF. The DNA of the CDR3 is TGTGCCACCGCAAGGGGTTACACTGAAGCTTTCTTT.

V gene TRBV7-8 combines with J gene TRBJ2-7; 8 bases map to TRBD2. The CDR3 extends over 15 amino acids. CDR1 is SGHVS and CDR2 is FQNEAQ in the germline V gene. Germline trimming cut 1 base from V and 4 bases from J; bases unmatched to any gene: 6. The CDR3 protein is CASSLVAGGRYEQYF. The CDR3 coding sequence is TGTGCCAGCAGCTTAGTTGCGGGAGGCCGGTACGAGCAGTACTTC.

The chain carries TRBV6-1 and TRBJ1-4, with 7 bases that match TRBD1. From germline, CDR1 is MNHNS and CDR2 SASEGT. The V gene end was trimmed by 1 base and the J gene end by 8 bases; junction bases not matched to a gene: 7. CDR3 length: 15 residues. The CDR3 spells CASSEDKGAGEKLFF. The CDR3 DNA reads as TGTGCCAGCAGTGAAGATAAGGGGGCAGGCGAAAAACTGTTTTTT.